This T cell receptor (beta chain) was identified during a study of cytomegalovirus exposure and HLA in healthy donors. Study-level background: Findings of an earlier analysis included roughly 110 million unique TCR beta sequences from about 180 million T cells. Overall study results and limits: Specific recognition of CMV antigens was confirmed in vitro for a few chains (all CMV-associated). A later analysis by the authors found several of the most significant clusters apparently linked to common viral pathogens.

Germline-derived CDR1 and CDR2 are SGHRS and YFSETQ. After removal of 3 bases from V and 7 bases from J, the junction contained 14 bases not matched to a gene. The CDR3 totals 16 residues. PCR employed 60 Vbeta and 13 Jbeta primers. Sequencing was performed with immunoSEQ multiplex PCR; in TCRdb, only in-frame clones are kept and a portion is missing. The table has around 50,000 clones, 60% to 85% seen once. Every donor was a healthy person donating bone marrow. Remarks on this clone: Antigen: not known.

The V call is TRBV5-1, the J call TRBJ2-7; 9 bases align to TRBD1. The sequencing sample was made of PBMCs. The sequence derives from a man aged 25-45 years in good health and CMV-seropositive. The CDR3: CASSWRQGGAFGEQYF. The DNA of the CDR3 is TGCGCCAGCAGCTGGAGACAGGGGGGAGCCTTTGGGGAGCAGTACTTC.